These T cell receptor beta chains were read from a single sample in a study of blood T cell repertoires in COVID-19. The repertoire was sequenced with immunoSEQ multiplex PCR; TCRdb's copy has only in-frame clones and lacks some. The sample has nearly 350,000 clones, 87% seen once. The sequenced material came from peripheral blood. The receptor source for this set is a woman aged 50 to 60 with COVID-19, enrolled during active disease. The CDR3 runs from the conserved cysteine through the conserved F or W. D genes are given only for firm matches. A row's size may be missing; if present it is once, few, many or a size class.

clone_size j_call v_call d_call cdr3_aa cdr3_nt
few TRBJ1-5 TRBV5-1 TRBD1 CASSLGDRVGQPQHF TGCGCCAGCAGCTTGGGAGACAGGGTTGGGCAGCCCCAGCATTTT
. TRBJ1-1 TRBV19 . CASSISRVNTEAFF TGTGCCAGTAGTATCTCCAGGGTGAACACTGAAGCTTTCTTT
. TRBJ2-5 TRBV6-2/TRBV6-3 . CASSYLSSVKETQYF TGTGCCAGCAGTTACCTCTCTAGCGTGAAAGAGACCCAGTACTTC
few TRBJ2-7 TRBV19 TRBD1 CASSPRDRESYEQYF TGTGCCAGTAGTCCTCGGGACAGAGAGTCCTACGAGCAGTACTTC
. TRBJ2-7 TRBV6-2/TRBV6-3 TRBD2 CASSYGLAGYEQYF TGTGCCAGCAGTTATGGACTAGCGGGCTACGAGCAGTACTTC
. TRBJ1-4 TRBV6-5 . CASRFMRSEKLFF TGTGCCAGCAGGTTTATGAGGAGTGAAAAACTGTTTTTT
. TRBJ1-1 TRBV5-1 . CASYEGGLNTEAFF TGCGCCAGCTACGAGGGAGGGTTGAACACTGAAGCTTTCTTT
. TRBJ2-7 TRBV3-1/TRBV3-2 . CASSQRSASEGGCGEGGYEQYF TGTGCCAGCAGCCAAAGATCGGCCTCAGAAGGCGGGTGTGGGGAGGGGGGCTACGAGCAGTACTTC
. TRBJ2-2 TRBV7-9 . CASSQQGPGELFF TGTGCCAGCAGCCAACAGGGACCCGGGGAGCTGTTTTTT
. TRBJ1-2 TRBV6-9 TRBD1 CASRMRGLEGGGGYTF TGTGCCAGCAGGATGAGGGGCTTAGAAGGGGGCGGCGGCTACACCTTC
. TRBJ2-1 TRBV4-2 TRBD2 CASSQESGSIDEQFF TGTGCCAGCAGCCAAGAGAGCGGGAGTATTGATGAGCAGTTCTTC
. TRBJ2-1 TRBV11-2 . CASSLDVQVHEQFF TGTGCCAGCAGCTTAGATGTCCAGGTCCATGAGCAGTTCTTC
. TRBJ2-7 TRBV3-1/TRBV3-2 TRBD2 CASSFNPGTRSPEQYF TGTGCCAGCAGCTTTAACCCCGGGACTAGGAGTCCCGAGCAGTACTTC
. TRBJ1-1 TRBV6-5 . CASRGAMGGNTEAFF TGTGCCAGCAGAGGCGCGATGGGGGGGAACACTGAAGCTTTCTTT
. TRBJ2-7 TRBV6-5 TRBD2 CATMRGGHSYEQYF TGTGCCACCATGCGGGGGGGACACTCCTACGAGCAGTACTTC
once TRBJ2-7 TRBV19 TRBD2 CASSVGRVSSYEQYF TGTGCCAGTAGTGTTGGGAGGGTGAGCTCCTACGAGCAGTACTTC
few TRBJ1-5 TRBV30 TRBD1 CAWSARDRGLNGQPQHF TGTGCCTGGAGTGCCCGGGACAGGGGTTTGAATGGGCAGCCCCAGCATTTT
. TRBJ1-6 TRBV11-2 . CASSLVPSYNSPLHF TGTGCCAGCAGCTTAGTTCCGTCCTATAATTCACCCCTCCACTTT
. TRBJ2-3 TRBV9 . CASSGPGDTQYF TGTGCCAGCAGCGGGCCCGGGGATACGCAGTATTTT
few TRBJ2-1 TRBV5-1 TRBD2 CASSLAAKGLAGGLRGNEQFF TGCGCCAGCAGCTTGGCCGCCAAAGGACTAGCGGGAGGCCTTCGGGGCAATGAGCAGTTCTTC
. TRBJ1-5 TRBV2 TRBD1 CASSVLRTGSSNQPQHF TGTGCCAGCAGTGTTTTGAGGACAGGGTCGAGCAATCAGCCCCAGCATTTT
. TRBJ2-1 TRBV6-2/TRBV6-3 TRBD2 CASSYGTSGLYNEQFF TGTGCCAGCAGTTACGGTACTAGCGGCCTTTACAATGAGCAGTTCTTC
. TRBJ1-4 TRBV6-1 . CASSEGDSNEKLFF TGTGCCAGCAGTGAAGGGGACTCTAATGAAAAACTGTTTTTT
. TRBJ1-2 TRBV13 . CASSLGLGGDNYGYTF TGTGCCAGCAGCTTAGGCCTCGGTGGTGATAACTATGGCTACACCTTC
. TRBJ1-1 TRBV11-3 . CASSFWVGQNTEAFF TGTGCCAGCAGCTTCTGGGTCGGACAGAACACTGAAGCTTTCTTT
. TRBJ1-3 TRBV7-3 TRBD1 CASSPRRQGGPGNTIYF TGTGCCAGCAGCCCGCGGAGACAGGGAGGCCCTGGAAACACCATATATTTT
. TRBJ1-1 TRBV7-8 TRBD1 CASSLIQGAGWAFF TGTGCCAGCAGCTTAATACAGGGGGCCGGGTGGGCTTTCTTT
. TRBJ2-3 TRBV11-3 TRBD2 CASSLDRGGSYTDTQYF TGTGCCAGCAGCTTAGATCGGGGCGGGAGCTACACAGATACGCAGTATTTT